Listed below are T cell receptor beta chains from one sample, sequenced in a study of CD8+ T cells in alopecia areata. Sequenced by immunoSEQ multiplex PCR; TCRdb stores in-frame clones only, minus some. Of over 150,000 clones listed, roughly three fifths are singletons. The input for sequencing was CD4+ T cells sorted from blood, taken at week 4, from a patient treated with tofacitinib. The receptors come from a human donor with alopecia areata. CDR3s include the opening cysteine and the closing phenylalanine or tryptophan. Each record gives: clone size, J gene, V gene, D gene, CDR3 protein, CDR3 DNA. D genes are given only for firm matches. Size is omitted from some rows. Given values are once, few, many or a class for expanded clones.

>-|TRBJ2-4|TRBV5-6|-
CASSFRNAQYF
TGTGCCAGCAGCTTCAGGAACGCACAGTACTTC
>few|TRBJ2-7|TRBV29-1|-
CSPRRGLRAGAYEQYF
TGCAGTCCCCGCCGGGGCCTCCGGGCGGGGGCTTACGAGCAGTACTTC
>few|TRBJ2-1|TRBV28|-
CASTWYNEQFF
TGTGCCAGCACTTGGTACAATGAGCAGTTCTTC
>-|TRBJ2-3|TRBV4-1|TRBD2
CASSASGLAGQDTQYF
TGCGCCAGCAGCGCATCTGGACTAGCGGGGCAAGATACGCAGTATTTT
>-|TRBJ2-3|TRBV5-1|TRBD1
CASSLTRQGVGTDTQYF
TGCGCCAGCAGCTTGACAAGACAGGGGGTGGGCACAGATACGCAGTATTTT
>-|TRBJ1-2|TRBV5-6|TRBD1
CASSYRTGGSGYTF
TGTGCCAGCAGCTATCGGACAGGGGGAAGCGGCTACACCTTC
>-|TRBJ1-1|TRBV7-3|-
CASSLTGGLDTEAFF
TGTGCCAGCAGCTTAACTGGCGGGCTAGACACTGAAGCTTTCTTT
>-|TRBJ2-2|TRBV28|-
CASSHLGLAHTGELFF
TGTGCCAGCAGCCATCTTGGGCTAGCTCACACCGGGGAGCTGTTTTTT
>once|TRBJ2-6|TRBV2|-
CASSGRTSSGANVLTF
TGTGCCAGCAGTGGGCGGACGTCCTCTGGGGCCAACGTCCTGACTTTC
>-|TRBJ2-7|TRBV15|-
CATSRDLGTSYEQYF
TGTGCCACCAGCAGAGACCTAGGGACCTCCTACGAGCAGTACTTC
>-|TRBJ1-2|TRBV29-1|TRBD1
CSVEAGQGGGGYTF
TGCAGCGTTGAAGCAGGACAGGGAGGAGGGGGCTACACCTTC
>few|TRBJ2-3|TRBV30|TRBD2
CAWGTSTQQYF
TGTGCCTGGGGGACTAGCACCCAACAGTATTTT
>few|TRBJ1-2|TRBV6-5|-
CASRAGVGFYGYTF
TGTGCCAGCCGAGCGGGAGTAGGGTTCTATGGCTACACCTTC
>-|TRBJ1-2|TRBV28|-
CASSEDWVGNYGYTF
TGTGCCAGCAGTGAAGACTGGGTGGGCAACTATGGCTACACCTTC
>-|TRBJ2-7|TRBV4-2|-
CASSQDWGGPSYEQYF
TGTGCCAGCAGCCAAGATTGGGGGGGGCCTTCCTACGAGCAGTACTTC
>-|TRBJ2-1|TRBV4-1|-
CASSQGAGPAYNEQFF
TGCGCCAGCAGCCAAGGGGCAGGACCGGCCTACAATGAGCAGTTCTTC
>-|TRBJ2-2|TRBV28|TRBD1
CASYRGDTGELFF
TGTGCCAGTTACAGGGGGGACACCGGGGAGCTGTTTTTT
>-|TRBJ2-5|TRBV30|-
CAWSGRAATQYF
TGTGCCTGGAGTGGTCGAGCCGCGACCCAGTACTTC
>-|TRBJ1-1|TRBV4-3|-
CASSQVTVSNTEAFF
TGCGCCAGCAGCCAAGTTACAGTTTCGAACACTGAAGCTTTCTTT
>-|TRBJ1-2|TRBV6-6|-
CASSTDYGYTF
TGTGCCAGCAGTACGGATTATGGCTACACCTTC
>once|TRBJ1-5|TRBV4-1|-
CASSRHPQDNQPQHF
TGCGCCAGCAGCCGACACCCACAAGACAATCAGCCCCAGCATTTT
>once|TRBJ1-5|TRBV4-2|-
CASSQDRRQPQHF
TGTGCCAGCAGCCAAGATCGAAGGCAGCCCCAGCATTTT
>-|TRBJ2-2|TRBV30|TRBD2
CAWPPSGVNTGELFF
TGTGCCTGGCCTCCTAGCGGGGTAAACACCGGGGAGCTGTTTTTT
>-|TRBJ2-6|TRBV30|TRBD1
CAWRDDRAGANVLTF
TGTGCCTGGAGGGACGACAGGGCTGGGGCCAACGTCCTGACTTTC
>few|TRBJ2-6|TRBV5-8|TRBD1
CASSSDDRGISGANVLTF
TGTGCCAGCAGCTCGGACGACAGGGGGATCTCTGGGGCCAACGTCCTGACTTTC
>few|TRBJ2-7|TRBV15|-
CATSRDLAGVGEQYF
TGTGCCACCAGCAGAGATTTGGCAGGGGTAGGCGAGCAGTACTTC
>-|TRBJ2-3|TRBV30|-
CAWSVGLSTDTQYF
TGTGCCTGGAGTGTAGGGCTGAGCACAGATACGCAGTATTTT
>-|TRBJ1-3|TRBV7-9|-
CASSFGAASGNTIYF
TGTGCCAGCAGCTTTGGGGCAGCATCTGGAAACACCATATATTTT
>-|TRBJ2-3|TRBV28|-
CASSLPAGTTDTQYF
TGTGCCAGCAGTTTACCCGCAGGGACCACAGATACGCAGTATTTT
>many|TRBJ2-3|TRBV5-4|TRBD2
CASSFPSGGRTDTQYF
TGTGCCAGCAGCTTCCCCAGCGGGGGGCGCACAGATACGCAGTATTTT
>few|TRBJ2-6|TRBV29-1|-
CSVEEGSGANVLTF
TGCAGCGTTGAAGAAGGGTCTGGGGCCAACGTCCTGACTTTC
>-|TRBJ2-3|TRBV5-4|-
CASSLTKSTDTQYF
TGTGCCAGCAGCTTAACGAAAAGCACAGATACGCAGTATTTT
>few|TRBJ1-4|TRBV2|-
CASSAFGGRLDEKLFF
TGTGCCAGCAGCGCCTTCGGAGGGAGGCTCGATGAAAAACTGTTTTTT
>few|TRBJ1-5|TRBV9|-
CASSGARGDQPQHF
TGTGCCAGCAGCGGGGCCAGAGGCGATCAGCCCCAGCATTTT
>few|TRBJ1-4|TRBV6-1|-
CASSGSSATNEKLFF
TGTGCCAGCAGTGGGTCGTCCGCAACTAATGAAAAACTGTTTTTT
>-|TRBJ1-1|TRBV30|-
CAWSVRGGGLRAFF
TGTGCCTGGAGTGTACGCGGGGGTGGGCTGAGAGCTTTCTTT
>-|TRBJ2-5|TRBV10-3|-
CATTRQGQETQYF
TGTGCCACCACGCGGCAGGGCCAAGAGACCCAGTACTTC
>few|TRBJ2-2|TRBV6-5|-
CASSKNSMRTGELFF
TGTGCCAGCAGCAAAAACTCGATGAGGACCGGGGAGCTGTTTTTT
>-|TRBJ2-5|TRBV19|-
CASSYQRQTKETQYF
TGTGCCAGTAGCTATCAGCGGCAGACTAAAGAGACCCAGTACTTC
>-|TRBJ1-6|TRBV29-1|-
CSASFSSYNSPLHF
TGCAGCGCCTCTTTCAGCTCCTATAATTCACCCCTCCACTTT
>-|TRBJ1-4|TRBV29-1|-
CSVVDSGMDEKLFF
TGCAGCGTTGTGGATTCAGGGATGGATGAAAAACTGTTTTTT
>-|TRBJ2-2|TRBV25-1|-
CASSERVTGELFF
TGTGCCAGCAGTGAACGGGTTACCGGGGAGCTGTTTTTT
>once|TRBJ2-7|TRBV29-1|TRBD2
CSVWREGYEQYF
TGCAGCGTCTGGCGGGAGGGTTACGAGCAGTACTTC
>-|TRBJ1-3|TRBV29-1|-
CSVVGGSSGNTIYF
TGCAGCGTTGTCGGGGGATCGTCTGGAAACACCATATATTTT
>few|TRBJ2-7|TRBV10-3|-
CAISERGAVSYEQYF
TGTGCCATCAGTGAGAGGGGAGCGGTCTCCTACGAGCAGTACTTC
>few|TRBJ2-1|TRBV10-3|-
CAISGTTGEQFF
TGTGCCATCAGTGGAACTACGGGTGAGCAGTTCTTC
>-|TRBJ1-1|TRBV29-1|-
CSGHRVEDAEAFF
TGCAGCGGCCACAGGGTCGAGGATGCTGAAGCTTTCTTT
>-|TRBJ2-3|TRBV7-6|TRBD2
CASSPLGPGGTDTQYF
TGTGCCAGCAGCCCCCTCGGTCCCGGGGGGACAGATACGCAGTATTTT
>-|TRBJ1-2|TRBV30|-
CAWRLTGKEFRGYTF
TGTGCCTGGAGGCTAACAGGGAAGGAGTTCCGGGGCTACACCTTC
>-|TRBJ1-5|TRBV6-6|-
CASSYSEGVGNQPQHF
TGTGCCAGCAGTTACTCTGAGGGAGTTGGGAATCAGCCCCAGCATTTT
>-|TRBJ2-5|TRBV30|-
CAWSRTEETQYF
TGTGCCTGGAGCCGGACAGAAGAGACCCAGTACTTC
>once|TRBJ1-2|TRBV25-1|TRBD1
CASSDSGQYGYTF
TGTGCCAGCAGTGATTCGGGACAGTATGGCTACACCTTC
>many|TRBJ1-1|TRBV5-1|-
CASSTEGGGTEAFF
TGCGCCAGCAGCACGGAGGGGGGAGGGACTGAAGCTTTCTTT
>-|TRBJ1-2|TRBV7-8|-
CASSLHQGGYGYTF
TGTGCCAGCAGCTTACACCAGGGAGGCTATGGCTACACCTTC
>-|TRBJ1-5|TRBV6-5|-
CASSSQAGGGNQPQHF
TGTGCCAGCAGTTCCCAAGCTGGGGGCGGCAATCAGCCCCAGCATTTT
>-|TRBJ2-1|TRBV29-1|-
CSVGPGGQVGEQFF
TGCAGCGTTGGCCCCGGGGGGCAGGTTGGTGAGCAGTTCTTC
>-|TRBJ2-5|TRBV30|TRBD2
CAWSPGGQETQYF
TGTGCCTGGAGCCCCGGGGGGCAAGAGACCCAGTACTTC
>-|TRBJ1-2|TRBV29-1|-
CSVGGVQGHYGYTF
TGCAGCGTTGGGGGGGTACAGGGCCACTATGGCTACACCTTC
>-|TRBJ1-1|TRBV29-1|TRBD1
CSVDNRGAEAFF
TGCAGCGTTGATAACAGGGGCGCTGAAGCTTTCTTT